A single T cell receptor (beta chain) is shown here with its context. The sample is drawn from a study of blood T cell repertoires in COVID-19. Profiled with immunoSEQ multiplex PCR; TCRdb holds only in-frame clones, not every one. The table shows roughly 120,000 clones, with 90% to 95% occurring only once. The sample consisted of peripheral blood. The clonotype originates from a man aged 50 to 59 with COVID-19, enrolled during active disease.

The CDR3 DNA sequence: TGTGCCAGCAGCCCCAGGGGCGCGGGAGAAGATACGCAGTATTTT. Translating gives CASSPRGAGEDTQYF. This sequence joins TRBV7-2 and TRBJ2-3; D perhaps matches TRBD2 (7 bases). V was pared by 5 bases and J by 5 bases, with 17 bases between. The CDR3 contains 15 residues. CDR1 and CDR2 (germline): SGHTA, FQGNSA.